The 8 T cell receptor beta chains listed next were all sequenced from one sample in a study of blood T cells in healthy people across ages. A J-beta primer mix and a sample-barcoded 5' primer were used in a second PCR of about 7 to 11 cycles. Each CDR3 protein gets one entry after TCRdb re-called the 5' RACE reads with MiXCR. The data show hundreds of thousands of distinct CDR3 sequences, roughly 32% seen once. Specimen: blood. These receptor sequences come from a woman older than 75 in good health.

The rearrangement links TRBV30 to TRBJ1-2; D gene ambiguous. The germline CDR1 and CDR2 sequences are GTSNPN and SVGIG (reference sequence). The CDR3 covers 15 residues. V dropped 3 bases and J dropped 8 bases, with 22 bases sitting between them. The CDR3 is CAWSPRSGSTPGYTF. The CDR3 coding sequence is TGTGCCTGGAGCCCCCGGTCGGGATCAACGCCAGGCTACACCTTC.

This clonotype was seen more than once but under ten times. This sequence joins TRBV4-2 and TRBJ2-2; 10 bases map to TRBD1. V was pared by 0 bases and J by 5 bases, with 6 bases of the junction left unmatched. The CDR3 consists of 17 residues. Germline assignment: CDR1 LGHNA and CDR2 YNFKEQ. The CDR3 DNA is TGTGCCAGCAGCCAAGACCGGGACAGGGGTCGGACCGGGGAGCTGTTTTTT. Its translation is CASSQDRDRGRTGELFF.

This clonotype was counted ten times or more. The J gene is TRBJ2-1, the V gene TRBV20-1, with a tentative D call TRBD1 (5 bases). CDR1 and CDR2 (germline): DFQATT, SNEGSKA (reference sequence). V dropped 2 bases and J dropped 4 bases, with 15 bases sitting between them. This CDR3 comprises 15 residues. CDR3 loop: CSARPDSQGYNEQFF. CDR3 coding DNA: TGCAGTGCTAGACCCGACTCCCAGGGTTACAATGAGCAGTTCTTC.

V gene TRBV30 combines with J gene TRBJ2-7, with TRBD1 matching over 7 bases. The V segment lost 2 bases and the J segment 6 bases; nucleotides outside the gene matches: 4. CDR1 and CDR2 (germline): GTSNPN, SVGIG (reference sequence). The CDR3 runs 12 residues. The CDR3 reads CAWSPQGFEQYF. DNA for the CDR3: TGTGCCTGGAGTCCACAGGGGTTCGAGCAGTACTTC.

A word on this clonotype: This likely comes from a read error, as the CDR3 has no conserved phenylalanine or tryptophan at its end. The chain links TRBV5-5 to TRBJ2-5; a possible D gene is TRBD1 (5 bases). The V and J ends lost 0 bases and 5 bases respectively, with 11 bases between them. Germline CDR1 is SGHKS and CDR2 is YYEKEE (reference sequence). CDR3 length equals 14 residues. In DNA form, the CDR3 reads TGTGCCAGCAGCTTGGAAGGGGCTCTTGAGACCCAGTACGTC. It yields the protein CASSLEGALETQYV.

This clonotype was detected ten times or more. The chain is built from TRBV27 and TRBJ2-7; 7 bases line up with TRBD1. CDR3 length equals 16 residues. V trimming: 2 bases; J trimming: 0 bases; junction bases outside the gene matches: 7. Germline V gene sequence: CDR1 MNHEY, CDR2 SMNVEV (reference sequence). DNA for the CDR3: TGTGCCAGCAGTTTAGTGGGACAGCGAAGCTCCTACGAGCAGTACTTC. Protein sequence: CASSLVGQRSSYEQYF.

This clonotype has more than one count but fewer than ten. The chain is built from TRBV5-6 and TRBJ1-1; D gene unclear. CDR3 length equals 15 residues. V was cut by 4 bases and J by 0 bases, with 13 bases left in between. From germline, CDR1 is SGHDT and CDR2 YYEEEE. CDR3 nucleotides: TGTGCCAGCAGCCCTGACCGTCCACTGAACACTGAAGCTTTCTTT. This codes for CASSPDRPLNTEAFF.

As to this clonotype: Just one base apart from a much larger clone, this may be a read error. The rearrangement joins TRBV4-2 to TRBJ2-2, with 11 bases fitting TRBD1. The J segment lost 9 bases and the V segment lost 0 bases, leaving 9 bases of the junction unmatched. The germline gives CDR1 LGHNA, CDR2 YNFKEQ. The CDR3 totals 17 residues. CDR3: CASSQDRDRGTARELFF. Written as DNA, the CDR3 is TGTGCCAGCAGCCAAGACCGGGACAGGGGGACCGCCAGGGAGCTGTTTTTT.